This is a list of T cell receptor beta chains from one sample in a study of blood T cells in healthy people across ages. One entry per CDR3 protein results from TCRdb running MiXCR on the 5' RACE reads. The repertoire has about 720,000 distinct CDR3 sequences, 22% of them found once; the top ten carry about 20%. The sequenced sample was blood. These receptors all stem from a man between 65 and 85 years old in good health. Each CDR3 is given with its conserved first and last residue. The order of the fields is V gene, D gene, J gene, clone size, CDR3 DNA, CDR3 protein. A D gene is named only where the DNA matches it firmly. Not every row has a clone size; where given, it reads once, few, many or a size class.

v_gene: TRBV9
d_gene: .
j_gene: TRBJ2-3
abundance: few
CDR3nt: TGTGCCAGCAGCGTGAGGACAAACACAGATACGCAGTATTTT
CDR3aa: CASSVRTNTDTQYF

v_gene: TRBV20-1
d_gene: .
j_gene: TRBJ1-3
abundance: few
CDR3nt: TGCAGTGTCAAAGACCTGTGGTCCTCTGGAAACACCATATATTTT
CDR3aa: CSVKDLWSSGNTIYF

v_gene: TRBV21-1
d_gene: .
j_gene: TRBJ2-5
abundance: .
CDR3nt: TGTGCCAGCAGCAAGGGACTAGCGGGAGGAGCAGAGACCCAGTACTTC
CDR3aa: CASSKGLAGGAETQYF

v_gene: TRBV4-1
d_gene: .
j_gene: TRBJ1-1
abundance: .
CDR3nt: TGCGCCAGCCAGGGGTTCACTGAAGCTTTCTTT
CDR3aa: CASQGFTEAFF

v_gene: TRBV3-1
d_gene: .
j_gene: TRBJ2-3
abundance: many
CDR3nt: TGTGCCAGCAGCCAAGCTGAGACTAATGAAGATACGCAGTATTTT
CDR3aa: CASSQAETNEDTQYF

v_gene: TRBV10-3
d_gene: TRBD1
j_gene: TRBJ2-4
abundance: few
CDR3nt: TGTGCCATCAGTGAGAGGTCCGGACAGGGAGAAAACATTCAGTACTTC
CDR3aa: CAISERSGQGENIQYF

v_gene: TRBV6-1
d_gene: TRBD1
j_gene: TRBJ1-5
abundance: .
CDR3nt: TGTGCCAGCAGTGAAACCACAGGGGTGGGCAATCAGCCCCAGCATTTT
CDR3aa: CASSETTGVGNQPQHF

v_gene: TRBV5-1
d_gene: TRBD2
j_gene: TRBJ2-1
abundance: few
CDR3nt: TGCGCCAGCAGCTCAATAGCGGGAGTTGAGCAGTTCTTC
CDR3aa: CASSSIAGVEQFF

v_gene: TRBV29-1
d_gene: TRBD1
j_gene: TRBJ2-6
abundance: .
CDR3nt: TGCAGCGTTGAAGTCCGCGGGACAGGGGGCTCTGGGGCCAACGTCCTGACTTTC
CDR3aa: CSVEVRGTGGSGANVLTF

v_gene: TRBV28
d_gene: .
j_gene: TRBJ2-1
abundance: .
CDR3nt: TGTGCCAGCAAAGTAGGCCCAGCCGACAATGAGCAGTTCTTC
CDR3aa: CASKVGPADNEQFF

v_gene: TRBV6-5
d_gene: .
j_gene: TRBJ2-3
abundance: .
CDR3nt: TGTGCCAGCAAAAAGCGGGCATTCACAGATACGCAGTATTTT
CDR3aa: CASKKRAFTDTQYF

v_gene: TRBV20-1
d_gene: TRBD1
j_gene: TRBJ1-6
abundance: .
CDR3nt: TGCAGTGCTAGAGGGGAGTCCAGGGGGAATTCACCCCTCCACTTT
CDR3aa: CSARGESRGNSPLHF

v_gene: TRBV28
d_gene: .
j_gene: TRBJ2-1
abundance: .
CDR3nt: TGTGCCAGCAGTCCTGGGCTGTACCAAAGCTCCTACAATGAGCAGTTCTTC
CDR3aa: CASSPGLYQSSYNEQFF

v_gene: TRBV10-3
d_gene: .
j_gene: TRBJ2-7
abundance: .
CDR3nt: TGTGCCATCAGTGAGTCGATCAGGGAGGCCTACGAGCAGTACTTC
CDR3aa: CAISESIREAYEQYF

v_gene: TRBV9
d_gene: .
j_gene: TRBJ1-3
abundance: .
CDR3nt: TGTGCCAGCAGCGTACAGGGACCTGGAAACACCATATATTTT
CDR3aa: CASSVQGPGNTIYF

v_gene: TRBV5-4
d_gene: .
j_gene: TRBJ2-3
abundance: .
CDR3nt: TGTGCCAGCAGCCCCGGAGGCACAGGGTCTAACACAGATACGCAGTATTTT
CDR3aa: CASSPGGTGSNTDTQYF

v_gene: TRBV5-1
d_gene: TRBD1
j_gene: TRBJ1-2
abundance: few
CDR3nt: TGCGCCAGCAGCGTCGGGACAGGGACTACTAACTATGGCTACACCTTC
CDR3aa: CASSVGTGTTNYGYTF

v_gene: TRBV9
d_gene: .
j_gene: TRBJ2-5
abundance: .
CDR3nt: TGTGCCAGCAGCGTGCAGCCCCAAGAGACCCAGTACTTC
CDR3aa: CASSVQPQETQYF

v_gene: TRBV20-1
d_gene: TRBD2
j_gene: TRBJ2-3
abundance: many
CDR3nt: TGCAGTGCTGGCGGGACTAGCGGGAATATCGCAGATACGCAGTATTTT
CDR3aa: CSAGGTSGNIADTQYF

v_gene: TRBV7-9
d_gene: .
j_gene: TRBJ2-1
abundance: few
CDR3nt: TGTGCCAGCAGCTATACAGTCCATGAGCAGTTCTTC
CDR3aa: CASSYTVHEQFF

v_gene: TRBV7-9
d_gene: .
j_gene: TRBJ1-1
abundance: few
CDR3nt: TGTGCCAGCAGCCCGCCCGGAGTCTTGAGCACTGAAGCTTTCTTT
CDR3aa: CASSPPGVLSTEAFF

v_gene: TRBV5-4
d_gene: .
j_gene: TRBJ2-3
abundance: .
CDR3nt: TGTGCCAGCAGCTCACTACTAGGGGGAACCAATTCACCCATTAGTACAGATACGCAGTATTTT
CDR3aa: CASSSLLGGTNSPISTDTQYF

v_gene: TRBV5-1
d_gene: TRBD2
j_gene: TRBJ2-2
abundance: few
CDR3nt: TGCGCCAGCAGCTTGGCCGTACTAGCGGGCCTCAACACCGGGGAGCTGTTTTTT
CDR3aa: CASSLAVLAGLNTGELFF

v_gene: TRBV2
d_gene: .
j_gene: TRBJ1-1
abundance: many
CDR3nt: TGTGCCAGCCGTCGAGTTCTGGAAGCTTTCTTT
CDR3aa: CASRRVLEAFF